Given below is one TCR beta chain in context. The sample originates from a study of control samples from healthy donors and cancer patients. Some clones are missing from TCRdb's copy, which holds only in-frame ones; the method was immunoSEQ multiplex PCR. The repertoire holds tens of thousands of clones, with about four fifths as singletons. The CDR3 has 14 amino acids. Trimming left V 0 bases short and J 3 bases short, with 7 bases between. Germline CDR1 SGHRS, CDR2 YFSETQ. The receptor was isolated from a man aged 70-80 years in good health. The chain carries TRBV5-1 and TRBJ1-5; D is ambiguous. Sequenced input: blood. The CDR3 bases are TGCGCCAGCAGCTTGGATGGCTACAATCAGCCCCAGCATTTT. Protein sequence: CASSLDGYNQPQHF.